The 9 T cell receptor beta chains reported below all come from one sample, sequenced in a study of blood T cell dynamics during melanoma immunotherapy. The data were produced by immunoSEQ multiplex PCR, yet TCRdb's version contains in-frame clones alone and is incomplete. The table lists about 15,000 clones, roughly nine tenths of them singletons. Time point denoted: week 3, after first cycle of checkpoint inhibitor. Sequenced material: blood, taken from a patient treated with checkpoint blockade. The receptors derive from a human donor with melanoma.

The chain uses TRBV4-3 and TRBJ2-2, with D possibly being TRBD1 or TRBD2 (7 bases each). CDR1 and CDR2 (germline): LGHNA, YSLEER. The V end lost 4 bases, the J end lost 2 bases, and 14 bases lay between the germline ends. This CDR3 has 16 amino acids. As DNA, the CDR3 is TGCGCCAGCAGCCTCAGGGGGGGACCCAACACCGGGGAGCTGTTTTTT. Its protein is CASSLRGGPNTGELFF.

The V call is TRBV7-9, the J call TRBJ2-3; D is uncertain. Looked up from germline, CDR1 is SEHNR and CDR2 is FQNEAQ (reference sequence). This CDR3 comprises 14 residues. V was pared by 5 bases and J by 3 bases, with 12 bases between. The CDR3 spells CASSPSTFTDTQYF. As DNA, the CDR3 is TGTGCCAGCAGCCCCTCGACTTTTACAGATACGCAGTATTTT.

The J gene is TRBJ2-1, the V gene TRBV5-1, with D possibly being TRBD2 (6 bases). CDR3 size: 13 residues. Trimming shortened V by 5 bases and J by 6 bases, and 12 bases separated the two germline ends. Germline lookup yields CDR1 SGHRS and CDR2 YFSETQ. CDR3 coding DNA: TGCGCCAGCAGATCGGGAGCTGCCAATGAGCAGTTCTTC. It encodes CASRSGAANEQFF.

This chain connects TRBV29-1 to TRBJ2-3, with 10 bases lining up with TRBD1. CDR3 length equals 15 residues. V lost 3 bases, J lost 2 bases, and 5 bases stayed unmatched. Germline assignment: CDR1 SQVTM and CDR2 ANQGSEA. The CDR3 is CSVDGTGAYTDTQYF. The CDR3 DNA reads TGCAGCGTTGACGGGACAGGGGCATACACAGATACGCAGTATTTT.

In its sample, this clone was seen a few times. The DNA for the CDR3 is TGTGCCAGCAGCCTAGGTCGCCCCCTAATGAACACTGAAGCTTTCTTT. Protein sequence: CASSLGRPLMNTEAFF. V and J are TRBV27 and TRBJ1-1, with no clear D. The germline V and J ends were trimmed by 6 bases and 0 bases, with 17 bases remaining between them. The germline gives CDR1 MNHEY, CDR2 SMNVEV (reference sequence). This CDR3 contains 16 residues.

This clone was seen just once. The V and J genes are TRBV2 and TRBJ2-1; 8 bases are a match to TRBD1. V was clipped by 5 bases and J by 7 bases; unmatched bases: 4. This CDR3 spans 13 amino acids. Germline V gene data show CDR1 as SNHLY and CDR2 as FYNNEI. The CDR3 reads CASSRTGPNEQFF. DNA of the CDR3: TGTGCCAGCAGTAGGACAGGGCCTAATGAGCAGTTCTTC.

The CDR3 bases are TGTGCCAGTAGAACGGGCTCCGCGGGCTACGAGCAGTACTTC. Amino acids: CASRTGSAGYEQYF. J is TRBJ2-7 and V is TRBV19; D is perhaps TRBD2 (5 bases). The CDR3 spans 14 residues. V lost 6 bases and J 3 bases, leaving 15 bases between the germline ends. Germline loops: CDR1 LNHDA, CDR2 SQIVND (reference sequence). Full variable domain (outside the CDR3, taken from reference TRBV19 and TRBJ2-7): DGGITQSPKYLFRKEGQNVTLSCEQNLNHDAMYWYRQDPGQGLRLIYYSQIVNDFQKGDIAEGYSVSREKKESFPLTVTSAQKNPTAFYLCASRTGSAGYEQYFGPGTRLTVT.

V usage is TRBV5-4 and J usage is TRBJ2-6; no definite D call. The CDR3 consists of 14 residues. The V and J ends lost 1 base and 1 base respectively, with 3 bases between them. Germline V lookup: CDR1 SGHNT, CDR2 YYREEE (reference sequence). CDR3 amino acids: CASSLSSGANVLTF. In DNA form, the CDR3 reads TGTGCCAGCAGCTTGTCTTCTGGGGCCAACGTCCTGACTTTC.

The rearrangement links TRBV4-3 to TRBJ1-2, with 11 nucleotides matching TRBD1. From germline, CDR1 is LGHNA and CDR2 YSLEER. CDR3 length: 16 residues. V was pared by 4 bases and J by 1 base, with 5 bases of the junction left unmatched. Here the CDR3 DNA reads TGCGCCAGCAGCCCCGGGACAGGGGGGGATAACTATGGCTACACCTTC. As protein: CASSPGTGGDNYGYTF.